This TCR beta chain was identified in a study of blood T cell repertoires in COVID-19. Across the study: PBMCs, B-cell-depleted T cells, or T cells provided the cDNA or gDNA that made up the material.

Authors' processing steps: Reference gene primer amplification gave estimated nucleated cell counts. Produced via immunoSEQ multiplex PCR; TCRdb's table is partial and in-frame only. The V and J calls and clone size come from that table; D and trimming were worked out from the DNA. Here the sample spans under 300,000 clones, approximately 86% being singletons. J gave up 3 bases and V 6 bases, and 6 bases lay outside the gene matches. This CDR3 has 16 amino acids. CDR1 is LGHNA, CDR2 YNFKEQ, per germline. The sequence was collected from a man in his sixties who had recovered from COVID-19. The sequenced material came from peripheral blood. The chain combines TRBV4-2 with TRBJ2-2, with 11 bases lining up with TRBD2. The DNA for the CDR3 is TGTGCCAGCAGTCCTAGCGGGGGGAGGGACACCGGGGAGCTGTTTTTT. Amino acid sequence: CASSPSGGRDTGELFF.